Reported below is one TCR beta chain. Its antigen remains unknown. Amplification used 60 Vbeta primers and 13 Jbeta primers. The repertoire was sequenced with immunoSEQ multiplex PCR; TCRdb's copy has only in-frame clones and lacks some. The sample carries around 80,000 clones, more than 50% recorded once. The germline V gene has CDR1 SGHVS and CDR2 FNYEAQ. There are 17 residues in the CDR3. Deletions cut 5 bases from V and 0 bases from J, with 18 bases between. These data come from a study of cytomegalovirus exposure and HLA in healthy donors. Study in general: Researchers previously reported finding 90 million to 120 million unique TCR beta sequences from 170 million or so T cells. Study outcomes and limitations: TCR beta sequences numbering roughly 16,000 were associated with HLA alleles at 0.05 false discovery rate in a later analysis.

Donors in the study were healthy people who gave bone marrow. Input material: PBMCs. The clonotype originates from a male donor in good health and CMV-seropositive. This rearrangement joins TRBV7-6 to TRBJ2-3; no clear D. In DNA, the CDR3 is TGTGCCAGCAGCATTCTTAGCATCGGCACTAGCACAGATACGCAGTATTTT. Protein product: CASSILSIGTSTDTQYF. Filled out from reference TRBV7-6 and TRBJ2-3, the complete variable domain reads GAGVSQSPRYKVTKRGQDVALRCDPISGHVSLYWYRQALGQGPEFLTYFNYEAQQDKSGLPNDRFSAERPEGSISTLTIQRTEQRDSAMYRCASSILSIGTSTDTQYFGPGTRLTVL.